A selection of T cell receptor beta chains follows, all from one sample in a study of blood T cell repertoires in COVID-19. TCRdb's table, derived via immunoSEQ multiplex PCR, lists solely in-frame clones and lacks some. Of under 300,000 clones in the sample, around 83% were seen once. Material: peripheral blood. Every receptor here comes from a woman aged 40 to 49 who had recovered from COVID-19. The CDR3 runs from the conserved cysteine through the conserved F or W. D genes are given only for firm matches. Expanded clones are given a class, and other clones once, few, many or no size at all.

abundance	d_gene	v_gene	j_gene	CDR3aa	CDR3nt
-	TRBD1	TRBV18	TRBJ2-1	CASSPPTAGTGVF	TGTGCCAGCTCACCACCCACAGCCGGGACAGGCGTCTTC
-	TRBD2	TRBV11-3	TRBJ2-3	CASSRHPVAGPGTDTQYF	TGTGCCAGCAGCCGACACCCGGTAGCGGGACCCGGCACAGATACGCAGTATTTT
-	-	TRBV6-5	TRBJ1-5	CASSPTGYSNQPQHF	TGTGCCAGCAGCCCCACAGGATATAGCAATCAGCCCCAGCATTTT
-	-	TRBV6-5	TRBJ1-1	CASAWTTGNTEAFF	TGTGCCAGCGCGTGGACGACAGGGAACACTGAAGCTTTCTTT
-	TRBD1	TRBV5-1	TRBJ1-1	CASSPRLTGDTEAFF	TGCGCCAGCAGCCCCAGGCTAACAGGGGATACTGAAGCTTTCTTT
-	TRBD1	TRBV18	TRBJ2-7	CASSPGLLSGQGRNEQYF	TGTGCCAGCTCACCAGGTCTTTTATCGGGACAGGGTAGGAACGAGCAGTACTTC
-	-	TRBV7-9	TRBJ1-5	CASSLRGKPQHF	TGTGCCAGCAGCTTAAGGGGGAAGCCCCAGCATTTT
-	TRBD1	TRBV19	TRBJ1-5	CASSILGQGNQPQHF	TGTGCCAGTAGTATTTTAGGACAGGGAAATCAGCCCCAGCATTTT
-	-	TRBV6-6	TRBJ2-1	CASSYFDRYNEQFF	TGTGCCAGCAGTTACTTCGACAGATACAATGAGCAGTTCTTC
-	TRBD1	TRBV5-1	TRBJ2-5	CASSLWDRQETQYF	TGCGCCAGCAGCCTATGGGACAGGCAAGAGACCCAGTACTTC
-	-	TRBV2	TRBJ2-7	CASKGDTYEQYF	TGTGCCAGCAAAGGGGATACCTACGAGCAGTACTTC
-	-	TRBV29-1	TRBJ2-1	CSVFASNYNEQFF	TGCAGCGTTTTTGCCAGTAACTACAATGAGCAGTTCTTC
-	-	TRBV7-9	TRBJ2-3	CASRIAGGGEDTQYF	TGTGCCAGCAGGATAGCCGGTGGAGGGGAGGATACGCAGTATTTT
-	-	TRBV3-1/TRBV3-2	TRBJ1-1	CASSLVDISGVNTEAFF	TGTGCCAGCAGTCTTGTGGACATATCTGGTGTCAACACTGAAGCTTTCTTT
-	-	TRBV15	TRBJ1-4	CATSRDRGINEKLFF	TGTGCCACCAGCAGAGATCGAGGGATTAATGAAAAACTGTTTTTT
-	-	TRBV6-5	TRBJ2-7	CALTGSSYEQYF	TGTGCCTTAACAGGGAGCTCCTACGAGCAGTACTTC
-	-	TRBV20-1	TRBJ1-1	CSHREGTEAFF	TGCAGCCACAGGGAGGGGACTGAAGCTTTCTTT
-	-	TRBV6-5	TRBJ1-5	CASSPPGTGNQPQHF	TGTGCCAGCAGTCCACCGGGTACGGGCAATCAGCCCCAGCATTTT
-	TRBD1	TRBV10-3	TRBJ1-1	CAISTGQGRSNTEAFF	TGTGCCATCAGTACCGGACAGGGCCGATCGAACACTGAAGCTTTCTTT
once	TRBD1	TRBV2	TRBJ2-2	CASSGGWDSVNTGELFF	TGTGCCAGCAGTGGGGGGTGGGACAGTGTGAACACCGGGGAGCTGTTTTTT
-	TRBD1	TRBV30	TRBJ2-7	CACMPPQGWYEQYF	TGTGCCTGTATGCCGCCACAGGGGTGGTACGAGCAGTACTTC
-	-	TRBV5-4	TRBJ2-2	CASSLGRNTGELFF	TGTGCCAGCAGCTTGGGCAGGAACACCGGGGAGCTGTTTTTT
-	TRBD1	TRBV5-6	TRBJ2-6	CASSFRQGRLSGANVLTF	TGTGCCAGCAGCTTCCGACAGGGTCGACTCTCTGGGGCCAACGTCCTGACTTTC
-	TRBD1	TRBV7-2	TRBJ1-2	CATLSGTGRNGYTF	TGTGCCACCCTCTCCGGGACAGGGCGTAATGGCTACACCTTC
-	-	TRBV7-3	TRBJ2-5	CASSTGHSETQYF	TGTGCCAGCAGCACAGGACACTCGGAGACCCAGTACTTC
few	-	TRBV19	TRBJ1-1	CASTEKWRTEAFF	TGTGCCAGTACGGAGAAGTGGCGCACTGAAGCTTTCTTT
-	-	TRBV5-4	TRBJ2-7	CASSSLTGQQYF	TGTGCCAGCAGCTCCCTGACAGGACAGCAGTACTTC
-	-	TRBV2	TRBJ1-5	CASRRGGQPQHF	TGTGCCAGCAGGAGGGGGGGCCAGCCCCAGCATTTT